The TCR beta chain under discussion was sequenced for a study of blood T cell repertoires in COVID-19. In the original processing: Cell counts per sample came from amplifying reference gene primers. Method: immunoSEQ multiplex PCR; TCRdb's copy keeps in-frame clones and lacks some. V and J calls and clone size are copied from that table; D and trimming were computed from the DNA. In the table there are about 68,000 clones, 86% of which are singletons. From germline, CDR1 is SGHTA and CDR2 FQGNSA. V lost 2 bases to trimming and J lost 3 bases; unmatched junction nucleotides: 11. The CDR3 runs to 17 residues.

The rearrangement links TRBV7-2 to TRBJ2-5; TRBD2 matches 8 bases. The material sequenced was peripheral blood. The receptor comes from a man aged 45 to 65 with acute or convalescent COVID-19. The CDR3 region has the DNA TGTGCCAGCAGCTTAAACGTGGTAGCGGGAAGAAAAGAGACCCAGTACTTC. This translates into CASSLNVVAGRKETQYF.